These T cell receptor beta chains were read from a single sample in a study of T cell changes during pregnancy in multiple sclerosis. Here immunoSEQ multiplex PCR was the method, and the copy in TCRdb shows in-frame clones only, minus some. The sample contains about 36,000 clones, approximately 92% of which appear only once. Sequencing used CD4+ T cells from peripheral blood mononuclear cells, obtained in the third trimester of pregnancy. The receptors originated from a female donor in good health, enrolled as a control in a pregnancy study. Each CDR3 is given without its conserved first and last residue.

v_call: TRBV2; cdr3_aa: ASSISYEQY
v_call: TRBV18; cdr3_aa: ASSPAGVVGQPQH
v_call: TRBV11-2; cdr3_aa: ASSGGLNEKLF
v_call: TRBV6-1; cdr3_aa: ASSAIRTGGAYGYT
v_call: TRBV19; cdr3_aa: ASSRTSGASSSSYNEQF
v_call: TRBV19; cdr3_aa: ASSRGGSNQPQH
v_call: TRBV6-5; cdr3_aa: ASATVNYGYT
v_call: TRBV13; cdr3_aa: ASSLGRVNPNKGTGQETQY
v_call: TRBV7-2; cdr3_aa: ASSLSLYEQY
v_call: TRBV19; cdr3_aa: ASTPGQGWNEQF
v_call: TRBV2; cdr3_aa: ASSPPSGGTDTQY
v_call: TRBV5-4; cdr3_aa: ASSLSQRSSYEQY
v_call: TRBV14; cdr3_aa: ASSQGTGKNYGYT
v_call: TRBV7-2; cdr3_aa: ASSLDRDYQPQH
v_call: TRBV4-2; cdr3_aa: ASSQRLASPSSGELF
v_call: TRBV5-1; cdr3_aa: ASSPGQGRYEQY
v_call: TRBV5-6; cdr3_aa: ASSLGHRDRDEKLF
v_call: TRBV7-3; cdr3_aa: ASSSEGQPEETQY
v_call: TRBV18; cdr3_aa: ASSPRPSSGGSLYEQF
v_call: TRBV18; cdr3_aa: ASSPPKGQGADYGYT
v_call: TRBV7-2; cdr3_aa: ASSPQRDRFDEQY
v_call: TRBV27; cdr3_aa: ASKRQGRTEAF
v_call: TRBV7-8; cdr3_aa: ASSPPPGQLPKQY
v_call: TRBV28; cdr3_aa: ASRQQGTYNSPLH
v_call: TRBV6-5; cdr3_aa: ASSSTDTEAF
v_call: TRBV7-9; cdr3_aa: ASSPDRGQGTYEQY
v_call: TRBV19; cdr3_aa: ASSLRGATNEKLF
v_call: TRBV28; cdr3_aa: ASRYDRVGNQPQH
v_call: TRBV30; cdr3_aa: AWPPNGGARDTQY